This T cell receptor (beta chain) was found in a study of T cells expressing NK-cell markers. At the level of the study: Eight donors were sequenced, seven testing HCMV-seropositive and one testing seronegative. Study-wide findings and caveats: Evidence did not settle whether expanded NKG2C+ T cell clones targeted HCMV. These clonotypes also led the CD3+CD56-NKG2C+ fraction in four donors.

With regard to this clonotype: Antigen unknown.

One entry per CDR3 protein, without DNA, is what TCRdb gives after re-calling the 5' RACE reads. This sample's table reports approximately 170,000 distinct CDR3 sequences. Looked up from germline, CDR1 is MNHEY and CDR2 is SVGAGI. The CDR3 consists of 14 residues. This clonotype was obtained from a man aged 18 to 69 in good health. The specimen sequenced was blood T cells: a sorted CD56 or NKG2C T cell subset, CD4+ or CD8+ T cells, or bulk PBMC T cells (not recorded which). J is TRBJ2-2 and V is TRBV6-5; TCRdb returns TRBD1, unconfirmable since there is no DNA. CDR3 sequence: CASSIQGVVGELFF.